Listed here are 14 T cell receptor beta chains from one sample, sequenced in a study of OX40 agonist ivuxolimab in advanced cancers. This table comes from immunoSEQ multiplex PCR, and its TCRdb copy is limited to in-frame clones, with some not included. The sample contains about 95,000 clones, 75% to 95% of which appear only once. The sequencing used CD4+ or CD8+ T cells sorted from blood, collected in a trial of the OX40 agonist ivuxolimab. The receptors come from an adult with an advanced solid tumor such as melanoma, head and neck, liver or kidney cancer.

The chain couples TRBV10-3 to TRBJ2-7; no clear D gene. From germline, CDR1 is ENHRY and CDR2 SYGVKD. Trimming left V 11 bases short and J 6 bases short, with 8 bases between. CDR3 length equals 9 residues. The DNA for the CDR3 is TGTGCCCCCCCCGGCGAGCAGTACTTC. This encodes CAPPGEQYF.

Of note for this clone: The same CDR3 also results from other DNA sequences found in this sample. V gene TRBV5-1 combines with J gene TRBJ2-4, with D possibly being TRBD1 (5 bases). The CDR3 consists of 13 residues. Per the germline V gene, CDR1 is SGHRS and CDR2 is YFSETQ. V was trimmed by 0 bases and J by 8 bases, leaving 9 bases between them. CDR3 bases: TGCGCCAGCAGCTTGGGGCAGGGTGACATTCAGTACTTC. It yields the protein CASSLGQGDIQYF.

The V gene is TRBV6-5, the J gene TRBJ2-3; D may be TRBD1 (6 bases). V was pared by 7 bases and J by 2 bases, with 10 bases between. Germline lookup yields CDR1 MNHEY and CDR2 SVGAGI. The CDR3 sequence is 13 residues long. The CDR3 here is CASKRTATDTQYF. Written as DNA, the CDR3 is TGTGCCAGCAAACGGACAGCCACAGATACGCAGTATTTT.

The genes are TRBV5-1 and TRBJ2-4; 7 bases are shared with TRBD1. The V segment lost 5 bases and the J segment 14 bases; nucleotides outside the gene matches: 13. This CDR3 is built from 13 residues. Per the germline V gene, CDR1 is SGHRS and CDR2 is YFSETQ. CDR3 protein: CASRAGTDSKKYF. The CDR3 bases are TGCGCCAGCAGGGCCGGGACAGACTCCAAAAAGTACTTC.

The rearrangement uses TRBV5-1 and TRBJ2-2; 12 bases match TRBD2. The CDR3 runs to 16 residues. Germline V CDR1 and CDR2: SGHRS, YFSETQ. The J segment lost 4 bases and the V segment lost 4 bases, leaving 5 bases of the junction unmatched. CDR3 protein: CASSTGLAGSTGELFF. DNA for the CDR3: TGCGCCAGCAGCACGGGACTAGCGGGTAGCACCGGGGAGCTGTTTTTT.

This chain links TRBV5-4 with TRBJ2-7, with 7 bases lining up with TRBD2. The CDR3 runs 15 residues. Trimming removed 2 bases from V and 0 bases from J; junction bases left unmatched: 5. The germline V gene has CDR1 SGHNT and CDR2 YYREEE (reference sequence). CDR3 sequence reads: CASSLPGLPSYEQYF. The CDR3 coding sequence is TGTGCCAGCAGCTTACCGGGACTACCCTCCTACGAGCAGTACTTC. The full variable domain, with the rest looked up from reference TRBV5-4 and TRBJ2-7, is ETGVTQSPTHLIKTRGQQVTLRCSSQSGHNTVSWYQQALGQGPQFIFQYYREEENGRGNFPPRFSGLQFPNYSSELNVNALELDDSALYLCASSLPGLPSYEQYFGPGTRLTVT.

The chain couples TRBV10-3 to TRBJ1-1, with TRBD1 identical over 7 bases. J lost 1 base, V lost 10 bases, and 9 bases had no gene match. The CDR3 totals 14 residues. The germline CDR1 and CDR2 sequences are ENHRY and SYGVKD. The CDR3, as DNA: TGTGCCACCTTTCGGGGACAGACGAACACTGAAGCTTTCTTT. Translation gives CATFRGQTNTEAFF.

The DNA for the CDR3 is TGTGCCTGGAGTGGACTAGCGGGAGGGTCCCACGAGCAGTACTTC. Its translation: CAWSGLAGGSHEQYF. The rearrangement joins TRBV30 to TRBJ2-7, with TRBD2 identical over 14 bases. Germline lookup yields CDR1 GTSNPN and CDR2 SVGIG (reference sequence). V lost 1 base, J lost 5 bases, and 4 bases stayed unmatched. CDR3 length equals 15 residues.

The V gene is TRBV6-5, the J gene TRBJ2-7; D not resolved. Germline V CDR1 and CDR2: MNHEY, SVGAGI. The CDR3 runs to 16 residues. V was cut by 4 bases and J by 4 bases, with 20 bases left in between. CDR3 amino acids: CASSSETAPFTYEQYF. For the CDR3, the DNA is TGTGCCAGCAGTTCCGAAACAGCTCCCTTCACGTACGAGCAGTACTTC.

The chain uses TRBV9 and TRBJ1-2; no definite D call. The germline V gene encodes CDR1 SGDLS and CDR2 YYNGEE. Trimming pared 0 bases from V and 4 bases from J, leaving 10 bases between. The CDR3 has 14 amino acids. CDR3 bases: TGTGCCAGCAGCGTAGGGGCAGTTAGCTATGGCTACACCTTC. The encoded protein is CASSVGAVSYGYTF.

This clone has a single count. The chain uses TRBV27 and TRBJ1-5; D ambiguous. In germline, CDR1 is MNHEY, CDR2 SMNVEV (reference sequence). Trimming took 4 bases from V and 7 from J, leaving 11 bases between them. The length of the CDR3 is 13 residues. The CDR3 coding sequence is TGTGCCAGCAGTTGGGGTCGCGAGCAGCCCCAGCATTTT. It codes for CASSWGREQPQHF.

This rearrangement joins TRBV29-1 to TRBJ1-1, with TRBD1 identical over 7 bases. The CDR3 extends over 12 amino acids. The J segment lost 1 base and the V segment lost 7 bases, leaving 3 bases of the junction unmatched. CDR1 and CDR2 (germline): SQVTM, ANQGSEA. CDR3 DNA sequence: TGCAGCGACCGACAGGGGAACACTGAAGCTTTCTTT. It codes for CSDRQGNTEAFF.

This chain links TRBV6-6 with TRBJ2-1; possible D gene TRBD2, 5 bases. The CDR3 is made up of 15 amino acids. Per germline, CDR1 MNHNY and CDR2 SVGAGI (reference sequence). Trimming pared 5 bases from V and 0 bases from J, leaving 11 bases between. The CDR3 loop is CASSTGMNSYNEQFF. The DNA for the CDR3 is TGTGCCAGCAGTACCGGGATGAACTCCTACAATGAGCAGTTCTTC.

The chain couples TRBV25-1 to TRBJ2-7; D unclear. This CDR3 contains 16 residues. Germline V gene sequence: CDR1 MGHDK, CDR2 SYGVNS. V dropped 5 bases and J dropped 3 bases, with 20 bases sitting between them. Here the CDR3 reads CASSYDPGPSGYEQYF. The CDR3 DNA follows: TGTGCCAGCAGTTACGATCCAGGTCCCTCGGGCTACGAGCAGTACTTC.